This T cell receptor (beta chain) was recovered during a study of OX40 agonist ivuxolimab in advanced cancers. Study-wide findings and caveats: Antigen targets of the expanded peripheral T cells went undetermined.

Assay: immunoSEQ multiplex PCR; the TCRdb copy retains only in-frame clones and omits some. Here the sample spans about 65,000 clones, approximately 91% being singletons. A word on this clone: The antigen remains unidentified.

This CDR3 region has 15 residues. The V gene end was trimmed by 1 base and the J gene end by 8 bases; junction bases not matched to a gene: 5. Germline assignment: CDR1 SGDLS and CDR2 YYNGEE. The source of this sequence is an adult with an advanced solid tumor such as melanoma, head and neck, liver or kidney cancer. This rearrangement joins TRBV9 to TRBJ1-4; 10 bases map to TRBD1. Sequenced here: CD4+ or CD8+ T cells sorted from blood, sampled in a trial of the OX40 agonist ivuxolimab. CDR3: CASSVTGTGVEKLFF. Written as DNA, the CDR3 is TGTGCCAGCAGCGTAACCGGGACAGGGGTCGAAAAACTGTTTTTT. Supplemented by reference TRBV9 and TRBJ1-4, the full variable domain reads DSGVTQTPKHLITATGQRVTLRCSPRSGDLSVYWYQQSLDQGLQFLIQYYNGEERAKGNILERFSAQQFPDLHSELNLSSLELGDSALYFCASSVTGTGVEKLFFGSGTQLSVL.